This passage covers 27 T cell receptor beta chains from one sample sequenced in a study of T-cell reconstitution after alpha-beta-depleted transplantation in children. The authors prepared the TCRbeta library with unique molecular identifiers. In TCRdb, the PCR reads were re-called with MiXCR into one record per CDR3 protein. The sample holds some 75,000 distinct CDR3 sequences, 5.5% to 7.5% seen once. Specimen: PBMCs from the stem cell graft donor, collected from the stem cell graft. These TCRs come from a human donor who donated a stem cell graft to a child with acute lymphoblastic leukemia.

The chain employs TRBV13 and TRBJ2-4; unclear D gene. Germline loops: CDR1 PRHDT, CDR2 FYEKMQ (reference sequence). The CDR3 length is 14 residues. V was trimmed by 3 bases and J by 0 bases, leaving 6 bases between them. CDR3 amino acids: CASSFPIAKNIQYF. The CDR3 region has the DNA TGTGCCAGCAGCTTCCCAATAGCCAAAAACATTCAGTACTTC.

This clonotype was detected ten times or more. V and J are TRBV20-1 and TRBJ2-5; 10 bases fit TRBD2. Looked up from germline, CDR1 is DFQATT and CDR2 is SNEGSKA (reference sequence). The CDR3 is 14 amino acids. J was trimmed by 6 bases and V by 1 base; bases with no gene match: 5. In nucleotides, the CDR3 is TGCAGTGCTAGAGGACTAGCGGGCGCACAGACCCAGTACTTC. Translation: CSARGLAGAQTQYF.

This clonotype came up many times. No DNA is shown, since the ends of the CDR3 on it are uncertain; the CDR3 is the one TCRdb lists. This chain links TRBV12-3 or TRBV12-4 with TRBJ2-7; the table names TRBD1, a call not compared with the DNA. The CDR3 comprises 19 residues, both ends counted. The CDR3 sequence: CASSSSTMKRDSDTYEQYF.

V usage is TRBV6-5 and J usage is TRBJ2-1, with D maybe TRBD1 (5 bases). Trimming took off 2 bases at V and 5 bases at J, with 10 bases between the two ends. The CDR3 runs 14 residues. Germline CDR1 reads MNHEY; CDR2 reads SVGAGI. The CDR3 loop reads CASSYGQGHNEQFF. The CDR3, as DNA: TGTGCCAGCAGTTACGGGCAGGGCCACAATGAGCAGTTCTTC.

In its sample, this clonotype was seen many times. The rearrangement links TRBV9 to TRBJ2-7; 7 bases are shared with TRBD2. The CDR3 contains 14 residues. V lost 3 bases, J lost 1 base, and 4 bases stayed unmatched. Germline V CDR1 and CDR2: SGDLS, YYNGEE. CDR3 nucleotide sequence: TGTGCCAGCAGCGGTTACGGGGGGTCCTACGAGCAGTACTTC. It is translated as CASSGYGGSYEQYF.

This clonotype was detected ten times or more. The chain carries TRBV7-2 and TRBJ1-4, with 8 bases that match TRBD1. With V trimmed by 4 bases and J by 8 bases, 9 bases remained unmatched. Looked up from germline, CDR1 is SGHTA and CDR2 is FQGNSA. The CDR3 consists of 15 residues. The CDR3 spells CASSSPQGAREKLFF. The DNA of the CDR3 is TGTGCCAGCAGCTCCCCTCAGGGGGCCCGGGAAAAACTGTTTTTT.

This clonotype came up many times. This chain uses TRBV7-9 with TRBJ2-1; perhaps TRBD2 as D (5 bases). CDR1 SEHNR and CDR2 FQNEAQ come from the germline V gene (reference sequence). Between the trimmed V and J ends, which lost 3 bases and 8 bases, there was a span of 14 bases. This CDR3 is built from 14 residues. Written as DNA, the CDR3 is TGTGCCAGCAGCTTTCGGACTGGATGGGATGAGCAGTTCTTC. This sequence encodes CASSFRTGWDEQFF.

This clonotype was recorded at least ten times. The chain is built from TRBV29-1 and TRBJ2-1; 9 positions match TRBD2. CDR1 is SQVTM, CDR2 ANQGSEA, per germline. The CDR3 sequence is 15 residues long. J gave up 3 bases and V 7 bases, and 10 bases lay outside the gene matches. The CDR3: CSARTGTSSYNEQFF. In nucleotides, the CDR3 is TGCAGCGCTCGAACTGGGACTAGCAGCTACAATGAGCAGTTCTTC.

This clonotype was recorded at least ten times. The chain combines TRBV7-9 with TRBJ2-5, with 9 bases lining up with TRBD1. Germline-derived CDR1 and CDR2 are SEHNR and FQNEAQ (reference sequence). V was clipped by 3 bases and J by 4 bases; unmatched bases: 6. The CDR3 extends over 15 amino acids. CDR3 protein: CASSLGQGSRETQYF. Here the CDR3 DNA reads TGTGCCAGCAGCTTGGGACAGGGAAGTCGAGAGACCCAGTACTTC.

This clonotype was recorded at least ten times. This chain connects TRBV11-2 to TRBJ2-3; D is ambiguous. The CDR3 has 12 residues. The V end was cut by 1 base, the J end by 6 bases, with 5 bases between. The germline V gene encodes CDR1 SGHAT and CDR2 FQNNGV. The CDR3 region is CASSLGYDTQYF. The CDR3, as DNA: TGTGCCAGCAGCTTAGGGTACGATACGCAGTATTTT.

In its sample, this clonotype was seen many times. The chain couples TRBV5-1 to TRBJ1-1; TRBD1 is a possible D gene (5 bases). The CDR3 covers 17 residues. CDR1 and CDR2 from the germline V gene are SGHRS and YFSETQ. V lost 0 bases and J 5 bases, leaving 20 bases between the germline ends. The CDR3 nucleotides read TGCGCCAGCAGCTTGGCTGGCCGTGGGCAGGGAGAAACTGAAGCTTTCTTT. This sequence encodes CASSLAGRGQGETEAFF.

This clonotype was counted many times. V and J are TRBV9 and TRBJ1-5; 7 bases line up with TRBD1. CDR1 SGDLS and CDR2 YYNGEE come from the germline V gene. CDR3 length equals 15 residues. The V gene end was trimmed by 1 base and the J gene end by 0 bases; junction bases not matched to a gene: 1. The CDR3 spells CASSVSGGSNQPQHF. The CDR3 bases are TGTGCCAGCAGCGTATCAGGGGGTAGCAATCAGCCCCAGCATTTT.

Only a few counts were recorded for this clonotype. The chain is built from TRBV28 and TRBJ2-4, with a tentative D call TRBD2 (5 bases). CDR1 is MDHEN and CDR2 is SYDVKM in the germline V gene. The CDR3 has 15 residues. Trimming removed 2 bases at V and 0 bases at J, with 8 bases between. The CDR3 DNA reads TGTGCCAGCAGTTTACAGCGGTCAGCCAAAAACATTCAGTACTTC. It yields the protein CASSLQRSAKNIQYF. The entire variable domain, with the rest obtained from reference TRBV28 and TRBJ2-4, is as follows: DVKVTQSSRYLVKRTGEKVFLECVQDMDHENMFWYRQDPGLGLRLIYFSYDVKMKEKGDIPEGYSVSREKKERFSLILESASTNQTSMYLCASSLQRSAKNIQYFGAGTRLSVL.

This clonotype has more than one count but fewer than ten. The CDR3 bases are TGTGCCAGCAGCCAGACGACGGCGCAGTACTTC. Protein product: CASSQTTAQYF. V is TRBV11-2 and J is TRBJ2-7; unclear D gene. V shed 5 bases and J shed 9 bases, with 11 bases lying between them. Germline CDR1 SGHAT, CDR2 FQNNGV. The CDR3 loop spans 11 amino acids.

To note about this clonotype: Because the CDR3 is missing its conserved closing phenylalanine or tryptophan, this is likely a read error. CDR3 sequence: CASSLWTAADTDTQYS. The CDR3 DNA reads TGTGCCAGCAGCTTATGGACAGCAGCGGACACAGATACGCAGTATTCT. V is TRBV7-3 and J is TRBJ2-3; TRBD1 is a possible D gene (6 bases). This CDR3 has 16 residues. Trimming stripped 2 bases from V and 2 bases from J, with 14 bases between. CDR1 is SGHTA, CDR2 FQGTGA, per germline.

This chain joins TRBV4-1 and TRBJ2-2; 7 positions agree with TRBD2. The CDR3 consists of 14 residues. Germline CDR1 MGHRA, CDR2 YSYEKL. J gave up 5 bases and V 6 bases, and 6 bases lay outside the gene matches. In DNA form, the CDR3 reads TGCGCCAGCAGACTCACTAGCGCAACCGGGGAGCTGTTTTTT. It translates to CASRLTSATGELFF.

Only a few counts were recorded for this clonotype. This sequence joins TRBV9 and TRBJ1-1; 10 bases map to TRBD1. This CDR3 is built from 14 residues. Germline CDR1 reads SGDLS; CDR2 reads YYNGEE. The J segment lost 7 bases and the V segment lost 2 bases, leaving 5 bases of the junction unmatched. The CDR3 region has the DNA TGTGCCAGCAGCGTGGAGGACAGGGGGGTTGAAGCTTTCTTT. Translation: CASSVEDRGVEAFF.

This clonotype was counted ten times or more. This chain links TRBV7-9 with TRBJ1-1; D perhaps matches TRBD1 (6 bases). The germline V gene has CDR1 SEHNR and CDR2 FQNEAQ (reference sequence). The ends were cut back, 4 bases at V and 0 bases at J, with 15 bases in the middle. The CDR3 is 16 amino acids. This chain's CDR3 is CASSSGQQVMNTEAFF. CDR3 nucleotide sequence: TGTGCCAGCAGCTCCGGACAGCAAGTCATGAACACTGAAGCTTTCTTT.

This clonotype has a count of ten or more. V usage is TRBV7-2 and J usage is TRBJ1-1, with D hard to call. The V end was cut by 1 base, the J end by 0 bases, with 12 bases between. The CDR3 covers 16 residues. The germline V gene encodes CDR1 SGHTA and CDR2 FQGNSA. CDR3 sequence: CASSLDGRPMNTEAFF. Written as DNA, the CDR3 is TGTGCCAGCAGCTTAGATGGGCGCCCCATGAACACTGAAGCTTTCTTT.

This clonotype was detected only a few times. One base away lies a much larger clone, so this may be a sequencing read error. The J gene is TRBJ2-5, the V gene TRBV20-1; 8 bases align to TRBD2. CDR1 is DFQATT and CDR2 is SNEGSKA in the germline V gene (reference sequence). The CDR3 spans 18 residues. The CDR3 region has the DNA TGCTGTGCTAGAGCTAAGCGGGAGAGCCCAATCACCGAAGAGACCCAGTACTTC. Translation gives CCARAKRESPITEETQYF.

Ten or more counts support this clonotype. The chain joins TRBV2 to TRBJ1-4; 7 nucleotides line up with TRBD1. Germline V lookup: CDR1 SNHLY, CDR2 FYNNEI. Trimming removed 0 bases from V and 8 bases from J; junction bases left unmatched: 9. CDR3 length equals 16 residues. CDR3 loop: CASSEASPGGSEKLFF. The CDR3 bases are TGTGCCAGCAGTGAAGCGAGTCCAGGGGGTAGCGAAAAACTGTTTTTT. Drawing the rest from reference TRBV2 and TRBJ1-4, the complete variable domain is EPEVTQTPSHQVTQMGQEVILRCVPISNHLYFYWYRQILGQKVEFLVSFYNNEISEKSEIFDDQFSVERPDGSNFTLKIRSTKLEDSAMYFCASSEASPGGSEKLFFGSGTQLSVL.

This clonotype was seen many times. V usage is TRBV27 and J usage is TRBJ1-5, with unresolved D. The germline V gene has CDR1 MNHEY and CDR2 SMNVEV (reference sequence). The V gene lost 5 bases and the J gene lost 7 bases, with 9 bases spanning the gap. The CDR3 is 12 residues long. The CDR3 protein is CASSPMGQPQHF. The CDR3 bases are TGTGCCAGCAGTCCAATGGGGCAGCCCCAGCATTTT.

Ten or more counts support this clonotype. The chain joins TRBV7-8 to TRBJ2-7; the match to TRBD2 covers 10 bases. The V segment lost 0 bases and the J segment 2 bases; nucleotides outside the gene matches: 7. The CDR3 loop spans 17 amino acids. CDR1 SGHVS and CDR2 FQNEAQ come from the germline V gene. CDR3 loop: CASSLAWTSGAPYEQYF. The CDR3 DNA sequence: TGTGCCAGCAGCTTAGCCTGGACTAGCGGAGCTCCCTACGAGCAGTACTTC.

This clonotype was seen repeatedly, ten times or more. The chain recombines TRBV7-9 with TRBJ1-1; the D is unclear. Between the trimmed V and J ends, which lost 5 bases and 0 bases, there was a span of 13 bases. The CDR3 has 15 amino acids. Germline CDR1 and CDR2: SEHNR and FQNEAQ (reference sequence). CDR3 amino acids: CASSHFISMNTEAFF. CDR3 bases: TGTGCCAGCAGCCACTTCATCTCCATGAACACTGAAGCTTTCTTT.

There are many counts of this clonotype. This chain links TRBV7-2 with TRBJ2-5, with 12 bases that match TRBD2. The CDR3 is 18 residues long. Looked up from germline, CDR1 is SGHTA and CDR2 is FQGNSA. V was pared by 1 base and J by 4 bases, with 10 bases of the junction left unmatched. The DNA for the CDR3 is TGTGCCAGCAGCTTAGGTGCTAGCGGGGGGGCCAAACGAGAGACCCAGTACTTC. This translates into CASSLGASGGAKRETQYF.

A few counts support this clonotype. The chain uses TRBV15 and TRBJ1-4, with 7 bases aligning to TRBD1. The CDR3 is 16 residues long. Germline CDR1 and CDR2: LNHNV and YYDKDF (reference sequence). Germline trimming cut 0 bases from V and 3 bases from J; bases unmatched to any gene: 4. CDR3 coding DNA: TGTGCCACCAGCAGAGAGACAGGGTCTGCTAATGAAAAACTGTTTTTT. Encoded protein: CATSRETGSANEKLFF.

This clonotype has more than one count but fewer than ten. This chain uses TRBV7-9 with TRBJ2-2; weak D call: TRBD1 (6 bases). The V end was cut by 3 bases, the J end by 7 bases, with 15 bases between. Germline assignment: CDR1 SEHNR and CDR2 FQNEAQ (reference sequence). The length of the CDR3 is 15 residues. CDR3 residues: CASSFRAGENGELFF. In DNA, the CDR3 is TGTGCCAGCAGCTTCAGGGCAGGGGAGAACGGGGAGCTGTTTTTT. Based on the CDR3 plus reference TRBV7-9 and TRBJ2-2, the full variable domain is DTGVSQNPRHKITKRGQNVTFRCDPISEHNRLYWYRQTLGQGPEFLTYFQNEAQLEKSRLLSDRFSAERPKGSFSTLEIQRTEQGDSAMYLCASSFRAGENGELFFGEGSRLTVL.